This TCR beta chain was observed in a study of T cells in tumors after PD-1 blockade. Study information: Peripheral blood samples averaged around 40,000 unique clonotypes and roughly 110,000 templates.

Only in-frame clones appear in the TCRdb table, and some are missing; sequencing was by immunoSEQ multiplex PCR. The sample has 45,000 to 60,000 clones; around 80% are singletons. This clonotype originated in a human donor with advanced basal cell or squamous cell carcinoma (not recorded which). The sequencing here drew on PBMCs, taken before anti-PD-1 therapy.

The CDR3 spells CASSLMFRDRVYF. In nucleotides, the CDR3 is TGTGCCAGCAGCTTAATGTTCCGGGACAGGGTGTACTTC. V usage is TRBV14 and J usage is TRBJ2-7; 9 nucleotides align to TRBD1. This CDR3 region has 13 residues. In germline, CDR1 is SGHDN, CDR2 FVKESK. V gave up 5 bases and J gave up 12 bases; unmatched junction bases: 11.